These 9 T cell receptor beta chains were all obtained from the same sample, sequenced in a study of cytomegalovirus exposure and HLA in healthy donors. Amplification used 60 Vbeta primers and 13 Jbeta primers. Here immunoSEQ multiplex PCR was the method, and the copy in TCRdb shows in-frame clones only, minus some. The profile shows roughly 140,000 clones, 70% to 85% of them singletons. Material: PBMCs. Receptors were obtained from a man between 40 and 49 years old in good health and CMV-seropositive.

The genes are TRBV15 and TRBJ2-7; 9 bases line up with TRBD1. V shed 1 base, J shed 1 base, and the junction held 2 bases outside the gene matches. The CDR3 has 15 residues. CDR1 and CDR2 from the germline V gene are LNHNV and YYDKDF (reference sequence). The CDR3 DNA reads TGTGCCACCAGCAGAGCCGGGACAGGGTCCTACGAGCAGTACTTC. Its protein product is CATSRAGTGSYEQYF.

The gene calls are TRBV14 and TRBJ2-6; a weak D match, TRBD2 (7 bases). The CDR3 is 18 residues long. The ends were cut back, 4 bases at V and 1 base at J, with 17 bases in the middle. Germline-derived CDR1 and CDR2 are SGHDN and FVKESK. DNA for the CDR3: TGTGCCAGCAGCCCACTGGGGGGGGCTGGGTCTGGGGCCAACGTCCTGACTTTC. It codes for CASSPLGGAGSGANVLTF.

This clone was seen a few times. V gene TRBV2 combines with J gene TRBJ2-2, with 7 bases matching TRBD1. Trimming cost V 11 bases and J 7 bases; bases outside gene matches: 13. Germline lookup yields CDR1 SNHLY and CDR2 FYNNEI. The CDR3 runs 14 residues. CDR3 sequence: CADRETTRSGELFF. The CDR3 coding sequence is TGTGCCGACAGGGAGACAACAAGGAGCGGGGAGCTGTTTTTT.

The CDR3 protein is CSAVGTASYEQYF. In nucleotides, the CDR3 is TGCAGCGCGGTGGGGACAGCTTCCTACGAGCAGTACTTC. The chain recombines TRBV29-1 with TRBJ2-7; 7 bases match TRBD1. CDR1 and CDR2 (germline): SQVTM, ANQGSEA. This CDR3 region has 13 residues. J gave up 1 base and V 7 bases, and 7 bases lay outside the gene matches.

The chain joins TRBV7-9 to TRBJ1-1, with no clear D. Germline loops: CDR1 SEHNR, CDR2 FQNEAQ (reference sequence). Trimming took 1 base from V and 1 from J, leaving 10 bases between them. The CDR3 is 15 amino acids. The CDR3 nucleotides read TGTGCCAGCAGCTTAGGTTACAACGAGAACACTGAAGCTTTCTTT. It encodes CASSLGYNENTEAFF. The variable domain in full, with the rest retrieved from reference TRBV7-9 and TRBJ1-1, is DTGVSQNPRHKITKRGQNVTFRCDPISEHNRLYWYRQTLGQGPEFLTYFQNEAQLEKSRLLSDRFSAERPKGSFSTLEIQRTEQGDSAMYLCASSLGYNENTEAFFGQGTRLTVV.

V and J are TRBV9 and TRBJ2-2; weak D call: TRBD1 (6 bases). Germline V lookup: CDR1 SGDLS, CDR2 YYNGEE. With 2 bases removed from V and 7 bases from J, the gap between germline ends came to 9 bases. CDR3 size: 13 residues. This chain's CDR3 is CASSVQGSGELFF. The CDR3 DNA reads TGTGCCAGCAGCGTTCAGGGGAGCGGGGAGCTGTTTTTT.

V and J are TRBV18 and TRBJ1-1; 8 bases fit TRBD1. Germline trimming cut 0 bases from V and 9 bases from J; bases unmatched to any gene: 3. The CDR3 contains 13 residues. The germline V gene encodes CDR1 KGHSH and CDR2 LQKENI. For the CDR3, the DNA is TGTGCCAGCTCACCACCCGACAGGGGAAAAGCTTTCTTT. Translated, it gives CASSPPDRGKAFF. The full variable domain, completed using reference TRBV18 and TRBJ1-1, is NAGVMQNPRHLVRRRGQEARLRCSPMKGHSHVYWYRQLPEEGLKFMVYLQKENIIDESGMPKERFSAEFPKEGPSILRIQQVVRGDSAAYFCASSPPDRGKAFFGQGTRLTVV.

The gene calls are TRBV5-1 and TRBJ1-1; 7 bases are shared with TRBD1. J was trimmed by 1 base and V by 5 bases; bases with no gene match: 5. The length of the CDR3 is 14 residues. CDR1 is SGHRS, CDR2 YFSETQ, per germline. The CDR3 bases are TGCGCCAGCAGTCCGGGACAGCCGAACACTGAAGCTTTCTTT. It codes for CASSPGQPNTEAFF.

The chain recombines TRBV10-3 with TRBJ2-2, with a possible D match to TRBD2 (6 bases). Germline CDR1 reads ENHRY; CDR2 reads SYGVKD. The CDR3 is 14 residues long. V was pared by 8 bases and J by 2 bases, with 12 bases between. DNA of the CDR3: TGTGCCATCGGGGGGACTGGAAACACCGGGGAGCTGTTTTTT. It encodes CAIGGTGNTGELFF.